The sequence of this T cell receptor beta chain was determined in a study of tissue T cells after allogeneic stem cell transplantation. Whole-study findings and limits: TCR repertoires tracked anatomic similarity, regardless of disease or transplant status. Limitations included a small, clinically heterogeneous cohort and limited sampling depth. The study did not identify alloreactive or antigen-specific tissue TCRs, and some clones might be persisting host cells. Few T cell clones were shared across patients, but motif clusters showed tissue-specific shared signatures.

Sequenced by immunoSEQ multiplex PCR; TCRdb stores in-frame clones only, minus some. The repertoire includes about 48,000 clones, 73% of them detected once, and roughly 0.66% sits in the top ten. This clone was detected a few times. Its antigen is not identified. Genes and germline are mouse. The CDR3 extends 1 residue past the end of the read, so its final part is completed from the germline J gene. The CDR3 is made up of 12 amino acids. Trimming removed 9 bases from V and 0 bases from J; junction bases left unmatched: 3. The germline gives CDR1 FNHDT, CDR2 SITEND (reference sequence). This clonotype was sampled from a pool of C57BL/6 mice in good health. The sample comprised sorted cells pooled from one or two spleens. The rearrangement joins TRBV19 to TRBJ2-7; 7 nucleotides agree with TRBD2. The CDR3 spells CAITGDSYEQYF. The sequenced part of the CDR3 DNA is TGTGCCATAACTGGGGACTCCTATGAACAGTAC.